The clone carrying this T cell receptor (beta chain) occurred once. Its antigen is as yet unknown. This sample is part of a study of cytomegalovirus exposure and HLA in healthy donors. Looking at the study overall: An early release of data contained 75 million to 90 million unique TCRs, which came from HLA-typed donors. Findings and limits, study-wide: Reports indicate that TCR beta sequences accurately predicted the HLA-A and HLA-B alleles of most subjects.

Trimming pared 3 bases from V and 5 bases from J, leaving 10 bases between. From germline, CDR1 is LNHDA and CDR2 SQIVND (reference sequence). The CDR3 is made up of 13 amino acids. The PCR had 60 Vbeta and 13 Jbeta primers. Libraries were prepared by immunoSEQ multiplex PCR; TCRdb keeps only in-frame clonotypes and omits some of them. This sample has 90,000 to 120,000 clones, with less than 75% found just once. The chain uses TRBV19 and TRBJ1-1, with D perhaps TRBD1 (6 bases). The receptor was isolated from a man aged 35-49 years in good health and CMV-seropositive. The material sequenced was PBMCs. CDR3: CASSITGNTEAFF. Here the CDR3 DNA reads TGTGCCAGTAGTATTACAGGGAATACTGAAGCTTTCTTT.